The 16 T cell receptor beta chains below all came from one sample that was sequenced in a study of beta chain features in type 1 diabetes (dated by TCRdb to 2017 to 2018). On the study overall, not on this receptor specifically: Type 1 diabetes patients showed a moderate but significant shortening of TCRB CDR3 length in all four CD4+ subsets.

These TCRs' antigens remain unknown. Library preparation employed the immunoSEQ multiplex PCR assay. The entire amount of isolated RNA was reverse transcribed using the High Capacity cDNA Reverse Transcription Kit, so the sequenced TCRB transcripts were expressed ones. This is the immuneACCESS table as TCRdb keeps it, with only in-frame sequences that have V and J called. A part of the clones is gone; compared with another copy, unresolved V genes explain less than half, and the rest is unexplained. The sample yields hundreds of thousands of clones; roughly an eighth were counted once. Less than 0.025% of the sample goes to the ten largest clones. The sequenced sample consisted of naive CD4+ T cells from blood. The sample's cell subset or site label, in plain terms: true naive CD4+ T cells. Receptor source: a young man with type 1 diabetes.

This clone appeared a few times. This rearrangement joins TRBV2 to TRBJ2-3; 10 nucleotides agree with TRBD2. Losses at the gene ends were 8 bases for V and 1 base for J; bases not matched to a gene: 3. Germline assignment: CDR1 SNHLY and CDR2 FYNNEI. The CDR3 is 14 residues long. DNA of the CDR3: TGTGCCAGCGACCTAGCGGGGGGCACAGATACGCAGTATTTT. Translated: CASDLAGGTDTQYF.

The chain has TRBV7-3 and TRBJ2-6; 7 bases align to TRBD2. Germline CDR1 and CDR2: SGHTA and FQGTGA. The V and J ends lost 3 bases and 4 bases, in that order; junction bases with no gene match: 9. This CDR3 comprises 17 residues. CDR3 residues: CASSFLGGSGGANVLTF. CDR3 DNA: TGTGCCAGCAGCTTCCTGGGAGGGAGTGGAGGGGCCAACGTCCTGACTTTC. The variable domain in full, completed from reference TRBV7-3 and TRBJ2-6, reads GAGVSQTPSNKVTEKGKYVELRCDPISGHTALYWYRQSLGQGPEFLIYFQGTGAADDSGLPNDRFFAVRPEGSVSTLKIQRTERGDSAVYLCASSFLGGSGGANVLTFGAGSRLTVL.

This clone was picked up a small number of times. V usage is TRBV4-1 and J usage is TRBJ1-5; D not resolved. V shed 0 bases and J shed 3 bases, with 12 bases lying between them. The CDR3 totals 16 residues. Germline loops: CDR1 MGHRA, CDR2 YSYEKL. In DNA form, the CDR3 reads TGCGCCAGCAGCCAAGATCTGGGGAGGGTCAATCAGCCCCAGCATTTT. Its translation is CASSQDLGRVNQPQHF.

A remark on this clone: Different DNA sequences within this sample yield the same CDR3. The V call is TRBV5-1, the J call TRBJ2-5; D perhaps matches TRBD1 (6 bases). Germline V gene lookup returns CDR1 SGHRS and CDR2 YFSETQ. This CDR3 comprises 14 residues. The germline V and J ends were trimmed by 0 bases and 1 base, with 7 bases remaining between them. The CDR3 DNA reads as TGCGCCAGCAGCTTGGGACAGGCCCAAGAGACCCAGTACTTC. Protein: CASSLGQAQETQYF.

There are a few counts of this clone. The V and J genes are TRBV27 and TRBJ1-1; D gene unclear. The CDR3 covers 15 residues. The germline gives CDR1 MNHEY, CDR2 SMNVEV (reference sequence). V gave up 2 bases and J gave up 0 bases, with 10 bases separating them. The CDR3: CASSLGGHLNTEAFF. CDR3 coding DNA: TGTGCCAGCAGTTTAGGTGGGCACCTGAACACTGAAGCTTTCTTT.

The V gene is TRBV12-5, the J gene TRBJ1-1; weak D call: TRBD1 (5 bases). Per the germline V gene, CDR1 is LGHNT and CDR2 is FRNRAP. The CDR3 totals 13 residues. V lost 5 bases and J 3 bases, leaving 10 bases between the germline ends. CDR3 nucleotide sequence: TGTGCTAGTGGTCCTCAGGGATACACTGAAGCTTTCTTT. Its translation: CASGPQGYTEAFF. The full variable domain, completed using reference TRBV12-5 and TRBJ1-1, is DARVTQTPRHKVTEMGQEVTMRCQPILGHNTVFWYRQTMMQGLELLAYFRNRAPLDDSGMPKDRFSAEMPDATLATLKIQPSEPRDSAVYFCASGPQGYTEAFFGQGTRLTVV.

CDR3 sequence (DNA): TGCGCCAGCAGCGCGGGCCAGGGTAGCGGCACTGAAGCTTTCTTT. It is translated as CASSAGQGSGTEAFF. The V and J genes are TRBV5-1 and TRBJ1-1, with D perhaps matching TRBD1 (5 bases). Trimming shortened V by 4 bases and J by 4 bases, and 17 bases separated the two germline ends. This CDR3 comprises 15 residues. CDR1 is SGHRS, CDR2 YFSETQ, per germline.

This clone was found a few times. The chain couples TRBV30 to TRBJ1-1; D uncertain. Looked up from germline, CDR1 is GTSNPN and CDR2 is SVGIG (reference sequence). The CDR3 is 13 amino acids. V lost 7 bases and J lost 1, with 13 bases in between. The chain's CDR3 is CASALGANTEAFF. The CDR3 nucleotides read TGTGCCTCTGCCCTGGGAGCGAACACTGAAGCTTTCTTT.

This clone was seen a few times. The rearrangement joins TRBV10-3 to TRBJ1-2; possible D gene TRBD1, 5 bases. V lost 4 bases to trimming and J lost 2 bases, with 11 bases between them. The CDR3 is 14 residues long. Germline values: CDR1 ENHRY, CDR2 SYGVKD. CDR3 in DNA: TGTGCCATCAGTGTGGAGGGGATGAACTATGGCTACACCTTC. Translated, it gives CAISVEGMNYGYTF.

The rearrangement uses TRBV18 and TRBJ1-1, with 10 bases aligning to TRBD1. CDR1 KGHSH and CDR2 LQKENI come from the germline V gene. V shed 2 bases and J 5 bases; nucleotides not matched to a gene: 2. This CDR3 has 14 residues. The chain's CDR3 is CASSPSGQGTEAFF. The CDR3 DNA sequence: TGTGCCAGCTCACCATCGGGACAGGGGACTGAAGCTTTCTTT.

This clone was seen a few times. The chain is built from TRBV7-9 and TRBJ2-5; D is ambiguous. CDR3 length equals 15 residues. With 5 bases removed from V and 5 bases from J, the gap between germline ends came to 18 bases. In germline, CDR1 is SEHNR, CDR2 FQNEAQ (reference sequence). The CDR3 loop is CASSLSGLSEETQYF. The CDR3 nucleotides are TGTGCCAGCAGCCTCTCCGGGCTGAGTGAGGAGACCCAGTACTTC.

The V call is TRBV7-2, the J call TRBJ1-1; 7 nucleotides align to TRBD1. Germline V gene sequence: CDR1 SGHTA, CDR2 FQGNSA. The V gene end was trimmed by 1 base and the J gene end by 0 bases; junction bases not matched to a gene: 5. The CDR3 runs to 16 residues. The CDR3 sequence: CASSLVAGGLNTEAFF. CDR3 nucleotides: TGTGCCAGCAGCTTAGTGGCAGGGGGTCTGAACACTGAAGCTTTCTTT.

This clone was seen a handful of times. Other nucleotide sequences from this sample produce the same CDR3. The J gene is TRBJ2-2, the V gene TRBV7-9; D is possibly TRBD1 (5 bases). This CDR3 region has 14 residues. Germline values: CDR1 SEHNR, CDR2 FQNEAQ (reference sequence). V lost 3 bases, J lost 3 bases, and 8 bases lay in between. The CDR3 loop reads CASSLLTDTGELFF. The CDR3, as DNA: TGTGCCAGCAGCTTGTTGACAGACACCGGGGAGCTGTTTTTT.

The chain's CDR3 is CASSLQRGPSTDTQYF. In DNA form, the CDR3 reads TGTGCCAGCAGCTTACAGCGGGGACCTAGCACAGATACGCAGTATTTT. This chain links TRBV7-6 with TRBJ2-3; 7 bases agree with TRBD2. This CDR3 has 16 amino acids. J gave up 0 bases and V 2 bases, and 5 bases lay outside the gene matches. CDR1 and CDR2 (germline): SGHVS, FNYEAQ.

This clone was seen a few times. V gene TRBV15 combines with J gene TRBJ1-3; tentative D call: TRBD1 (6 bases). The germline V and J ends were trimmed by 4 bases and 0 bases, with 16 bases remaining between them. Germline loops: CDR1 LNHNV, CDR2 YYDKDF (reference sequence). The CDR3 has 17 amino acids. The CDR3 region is CATSNELGGTSGNTIYF. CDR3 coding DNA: TGTGCCACCAGCAACGAGTTAGGGGGGACCTCTGGAAACACCATATATTTT.

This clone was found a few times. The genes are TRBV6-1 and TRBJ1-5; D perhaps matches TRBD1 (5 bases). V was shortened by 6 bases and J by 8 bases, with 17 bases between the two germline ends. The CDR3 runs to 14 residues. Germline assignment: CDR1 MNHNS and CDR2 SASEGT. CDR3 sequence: CASSQMGPLKPQHF. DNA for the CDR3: TGTGCCAGCAGCCAAATGGGACCTTTGAAGCCCCAGCATTTT.